This T cell receptor beta chain was captured in a study of cytomegalovirus exposure and HLA in healthy donors. Trimming removed 1 base at V and 0 bases at J, with 15 bases between. Germline CDR1 is LGHNA and CDR2 is YNFKEQ. The length of the CDR3 is 18 residues. This clone was observed a handful of times. Use of 60 Vbeta and 13 Jbeta primers characterized the PCR. TCRdb's copy holds only in-frame clones and misses some; the assay was immunoSEQ multiplex PCR. The sample holds about 200,000 clones, roughly 68% seen once. The receptor was isolated from a woman younger than 45 in good health and CMV-seronegative. The chain joins TRBV4-2 to TRBJ1-4; D is possibly TRBD1 (6 bases). The sample comprised PBMCs. CDR3 in DNA: TGTGCCAGCAGCCAAGTTTTGGGGGCCGGTGCAACTAATGAAAAACTGTTTTTT. Its translation: CASSQVLGAGATNEKLFF.